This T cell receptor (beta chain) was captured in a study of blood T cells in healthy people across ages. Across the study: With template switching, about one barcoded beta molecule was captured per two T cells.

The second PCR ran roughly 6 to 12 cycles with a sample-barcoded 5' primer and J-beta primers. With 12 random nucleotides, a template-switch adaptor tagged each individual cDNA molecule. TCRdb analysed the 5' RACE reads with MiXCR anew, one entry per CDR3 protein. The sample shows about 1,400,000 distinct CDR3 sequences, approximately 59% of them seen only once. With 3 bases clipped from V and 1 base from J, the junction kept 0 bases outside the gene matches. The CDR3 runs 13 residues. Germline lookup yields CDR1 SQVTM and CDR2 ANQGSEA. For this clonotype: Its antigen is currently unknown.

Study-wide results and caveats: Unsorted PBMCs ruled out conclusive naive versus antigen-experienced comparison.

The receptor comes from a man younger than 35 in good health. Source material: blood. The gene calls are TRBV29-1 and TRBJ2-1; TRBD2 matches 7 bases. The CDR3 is CSVDGRSYNEQFF. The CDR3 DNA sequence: TGCAGCGTTGACGGGAGGTCCTACAATGAGCAGTTCTTC.